The entry below describes one T cell receptor (beta chain). What antigen it recognizes has not been identified. The DNA ends 3 residues before the CDR3 does, and the rest of the CDR3 is filled in from the germline J gene. The data derive from a study of T cell clonality in common variable immunodeficiency (dated by TCRdb to about 2015). Equivalent amounts of genomic DNA from CVID and control samples were used as sequencing input. For every sample, a 60 bp segment covering the rearranged TCRbeta CDR3 region was amplified and then sequenced. The immunoSEQ assay, a bias-corrected multiplex PCR combined with high-throughput sequencing, was used for TCRbeta amplification. Under the source paper's analysis protocol: Every unique nucleotide sequence was considered a clone and was annotated with V, D and J genes, copy number and frequency. Sequences were labeled productive if in frame, and non-productive if out of frame or containing stop codons. Clonality was calculated from Shannon's entropy as previously described. Mean CDR3 Kyte-Doolittle hydropathy was derived from the predicted amino acid sequences of productive clones. Scaled V gene usage was hierarchically clustered using Manhattan distance and complete linkage with the R hclust function. Sharing of clones by CDR3 amino acid sequence was evaluated through resampling of 12 repertoires per group over 100 rounds. The repertoires were searched for around 70 published EBV-specific and 200 to 300 published CMV-specific TCRbeta sequences. A couple of CVID samples that yielded fewer than 10,000 sequences were excluded from the analysis, so 42 CVID repertoires were retained. TCRdb limited this immuneACCESS table to in-frame rearrangements with V and J called. A share of clones is missing; checked studies link under half to unresolved V genes, and the rest is unexplained. The V and J calls and clone size come from that table; D and trimming were worked out from the DNA. The sample comprises fewer than 40,000 clones, and every one was counted more than once. The top ten clones comprise 5% to 5.5% of the sample.

The investigation overall reported the following: TCRbeta clonality was higher in CVID subjects than in healthy controls (t-test p = 0.018), and the increase was most characteristic of about a third of subjects. Healthy controls shared more TCRbeta clones with each other than CVID subjects shared among themselves (p < 0.0001). Even though DNA input was equal, the average per sample came to about 81,820 unique sequences for controls compared with around 33,000 for CVID samples. CVID TCRbeta sequences were reported to have fewer deletions and N-nucleotide insertions and to lack highly modified clones with 13 or more V deletions. Correlations between repertoire features and clinical complications were limited by patient heterogeneity within the CVID cohort. It was noted by the authors that sequencing of the repertoires of T cell subpopulations would be needed to clarify the cause of the increased clonality in CVID.

The CDR3 holds 12 amino acids from the cysteine to the phenylalanine. Part of the CDR3 DNA is given, 27 bases translated from base 1. Reading the germline V gene (reference sequence) gives CDR1 LNHDA and CDR2 SQIVND. CVID was diagnosed by standard criteria: serum IgG, IgA and/or IgM reduced below normal range, plus specific antibody deficiency. There were approximately 46 subjects in the CVID group (around 29 male and around 15 female), ranging in age from about 9 to 65 years, with a mean age of roughly 40. Predominantly Caucasian heritage was noted among both the CVID patients and the healthy controls. Replacement immunoglobulin therapy had been administered to all CVID subjects for at least one year at the time of study participation. At the time of blood collection, no CVID subject was ill or was being treated with immunomodulatory or immunosuppressive medication. Heparinized peripheral whole blood samples of about 4.5 to 8.5 ml were obtained from each donor. TCRbeta CDR3 repertoires were sequenced from genomic DNA of adults with common variable immune deficiency (CVID) and healthy adult controls. Diluted blood was density-centrifuged over Hypaque 1077 or Ficoll-Paque to isolate peripheral blood mononuclear cells. Unsorted mononuclear cells served as the source of genomic DNA, which was extracted either by Qiagen column purification or by a centrifugation-based method.

Recombination linked TRBV19 to TRBJ1-1; the D gene is perhaps TRBD1, from 6 matching bases. The source of this sequence is a human donor with common variable immunodeficiency. The sample was peripheral blood mononuclear cells. The covered CDR3 bases are TGTGCCAGTAGTATCAACCAGGGGCCA. Its translation reads: CASSINQGP. The whole CDR3 protein is CASSINQGPAFF. The CDR3 plus the reference TRBV19 and TRBJ1-1 genes for the other parts give the full variable domain: DGGITQSPKYLFRKEGQNVTLSCEQNLNHDAMYWYRQDPGQGLRLIYYSQIVNDFQKGDIAEGYSVSREKKESFPLTVTSAQKNPTAFYLCASSINQGPAFFGQGTRLTVV.